The T cell receptor beta chain described here comes from a study of T cell repertoires in aging, cancer and after chemotherapy. Study-level background: Paired samples before and after chemotherapy came from glioblastoma patients receiving temozolomide-based therapy. Study findings and constraints: Loss of evenness, beyond lost richness, contributed to age-related TCR diversity decline in cancer patients. The repertoire data cannot show anything about immunological memory following chemotherapy. Rebound thymic output was suggested by rising median generation probability during chemotherapy in each cancer cohort.

By share of the sample, this clonotype is medium-sized. Its cognate antigen is unknown. TCR beta rearrangements were amplified from peripheral blood genomic DNA. TRB rearrangements spanning V, D and J were amplified using mixed TRB-A/B primers. TCRdb recomputed calls from the multiplex PCR reads with MiXCR, one row per CDR3 protein. Of under 4,000 distinct CDR3 sequences in the sample, 20% to 30% were seen once. The germline V gene has CDR1 MNHEY and CDR2 SVGEGT. This CDR3 has 14 residues. Between the trimmed V and J ends, which lost 7 bases and 2 bases, there was a span of 15 bases. This chain joins TRBV6-2 or TRBV6-3 and TRBJ2-7; D is possibly TRBD1 (6 bases). The receptor was derived from a human donor with a solid tumor. The source material was blood. Here the CDR3 DNA reads TGTGCCAGCACCCCTACAGGGCCCACCTACGAGCAGTACTTC. Translating gives CASTPTGPTYEQYF.